These 21 T cell receptor beta chains originate from one sample sequenced in a study of T cell responses to AZD1222 COVID-19 vaccine. This table comes from immunoSEQ multiplex PCR, and its TCRdb copy is limited to in-frame clones, with some not included. The sample contains 90,000 to 120,000 clones, more than 75% of which appear only once. Source: peripheral blood, taken on day 0 of AZD1222 vaccination. The receptor set was obtained from an adult in good health.

This sequence joins TRBV7-9 and TRBJ2-1; no reliable D call. V gave up 4 bases and J gave up 9 bases, with 13 bases separating them. The germline gives CDR1 SEHNR, CDR2 FQNEAQ (reference sequence). The CDR3 has 13 residues. CDR3 in DNA: TGTGCCAGCAGCTCGATAGGAGACGGTGAGCAGTTCTTC. This sequence encodes CASSSIGDGEQFF.

The chain combines TRBV5-1 with TRBJ1-2; 7 nucleotides line up with TRBD1. This CDR3 contains 13 residues. CDR1 and CDR2 (germline): SGHRS, YFSETQ. The V gene end was trimmed by 2 bases and the J gene end by 7 bases; junction bases not matched to a gene: 5. The CDR3, as DNA: TGCGCCAGCAGCTTCGGACAGGCTCTTGGCTACACCTTC. Translated: CASSFGQALGYTF.

The chain links TRBV21-1 to TRBJ2-3. TRBV21-1 is assigned pseudogene status. This CDR3 comprises 12 residues. The DNA of the CDR3 is TGTGCCAGCAGCAAGTTCACAGATACGCAGTATTTT. Its translation is CASSKFTDTQYF.

The chain carries TRBV29-1 and TRBJ2-1, with TRBD1 identical over 11 bases. The CDR3 is made up of 14 amino acids. J gave up 3 bases and V 6 bases, and 4 bases lay outside the gene matches. Germline V CDR1 and CDR2: SQVTM, ANQGSEA. This CDR3 is CSVKDRGHYNEQFF. CDR3 DNA: TGCAGCGTCAAGGACAGGGGGCACTACAATGAGCAGTTCTTC.

The rearrangement links TRBV11-1 to TRBJ1-1, with 8 bases matching TRBD1. The trim removed 5 bases at V and 4 bases at J, leaving 3 bases unmatched. Germline CDR1 is SGHAT and CDR2 is FQDESV (reference sequence). The CDR3 contains 13 residues. This CDR3 reads CASSRDRSTEAFF. DNA for the CDR3: TGTGCCAGCAGCCGGGACAGGAGCACTGAAGCTTTCTTT.

The V gene is TRBV13, the J gene TRBJ2-1; TRBD2 agrees at 7 bases. V shed 0 bases, J shed 0 bases, and the junction held 8 bases outside the gene matches. This CDR3 is 18 amino acids long. Germline V gives CDR1 PRHDT, CDR2 FYEKMQ (reference sequence). The CDR3 nucleotides are TGTGCCAGCAGCTTAGGGGTTTGGGGCGGGAGCTCCTACAATGAGCAGTTCTTC. Amino acid sequence: CASSLGVWGGSSYNEQFF.

The genes are TRBV6-5 and TRBJ1-3; 7 positions match TRBD1. The CDR3 covers 14 residues. The ends lost 6 bases at V and 0 bases at J; junction bases unmatched: 2. Germline CDR1 reads MNHEY; CDR2 reads SVGAGI. CDR3 nucleotides: TGTGCCAGCAGCAGGGGGACCTCTGGAAACACCATATATTTT. As protein: CASSRGTSGNTIYF.

This sequence joins TRBV2 and TRBJ2-1, with 12 nucleotides matching TRBD2. Germline V lookup: CDR1 SNHLY, CDR2 FYNNEI. With V trimmed by 5 bases and J by 9 bases, 11 bases remained unmatched. The CDR3 spans 16 residues. The CDR3 coding sequence is TGTGCCAGCAGTTTGACTAGCGGGGGAATCGGTGGTGAGCAGTTCTTC. It yields the protein CASSLTSGGIGGEQFF.

The CDR3 spells CSVGRSGQYTF. The CDR3, as DNA: TGCAGCGTTGGTCGCTCGGGACAGTACACCTTC. J is TRBJ1-2 and V is TRBV29-1; 7 bases are shared with TRBD1. J was trimmed by 11 bases and V by 4 bases; bases with no gene match: 7. The germline CDR1 and CDR2 sequences are SQVTM and ANQGSEA. The CDR3 extends over 11 amino acids.

The rearrangement uses TRBV15 and TRBJ1-5; TRBD1 agrees at 9 bases. Germline V gene sequence: CDR1 LNHNV, CDR2 YYDKDF (reference sequence). The V gene end was trimmed by 4 bases and the J gene end by 6 bases; junction bases not matched to a gene: 4. CDR3 length: 14 amino acids. CDR3 in amino acids: CATSTGTGSQPQHF. The CDR3 DNA reads as TGTGCCACCAGCACCGGGACAGGGAGTCAGCCCCAGCATTTT.

This clone was seen only a few times. This chain uses TRBV12-3 or TRBV12-4 with TRBJ1-5, with D hard to call. The ends were cut back, 6 bases at V and 3 bases at J, with 9 bases in the middle. The length of the CDR3 is 13 residues. Here the CDR3 reads CASSFSYNQPQHF. The CDR3 nucleotides read TGTGCCAGCAGCTTCAGCTACAATCAGCCCCAGCATTTT.

This clone was observed a handful of times. The V and J genes are TRBV9 and TRBJ1-2, with D hard to call. CDR1 is SGDLS and CDR2 is YYNGEE in the germline V gene. This CDR3 comprises 18 residues. Trimming shortened V by 1 base and J by 4 bases, and 23 bases separated the two germline ends. The CDR3 loop reads CASSVLRLDTIEIYGYTF. As DNA, the CDR3 is TGTGCCAGCAGCGTATTACGTCTCGACACAATTGAAATCTATGGCTACACCTTC. Looking up the rest from reference TRBV9 and TRBJ1-2 gives the full variable domain: DSGVTQTPKHLITATGQRVTLRCSPRSGDLSVYWYQQSLDQGLQFLIQYYNGEERAKGNILERFSAQQFPDLHSELNLSSLELGDSALYFCASSVLRLDTIEIYGYTFGSGTRLTVV.

The chain recombines TRBV5-1 with TRBJ1-2; D is undetermined. Looked up from germline, CDR1 is SGHRS and CDR2 is YFSETQ. Trimming shortened V by 5 bases and J by 2 bases, and 10 bases separated the two germline ends. CDR3 length: 13 amino acids. The CDR3 nucleotides read TGCGCCAGCAGGATAACAGCAAACTATGGCTACACCTTC. Translating it yields CASRITANYGYTF.

The chain combines TRBV11-2 with TRBJ2-7; possibly TRBD1 or TRBD2 for D (5 bases each). Per the germline V gene, CDR1 is SGHAT and CDR2 is FQNNGV. The V end lost 2 bases, the J end lost 3 bases, and 11 bases lay between the germline ends. The CDR3 sequence is 14 residues long. CDR3 sequence reads: CASSLLGGLYEQYF. The CDR3 coding sequence is TGTGCCAGCAGCTTACTTGGGGGTCTCTACGAGCAGTACTTC.

The chain employs TRBV6-5 and TRBJ2-7, with 9 positions matching TRBD1. Germline values: CDR1 MNHEY, CDR2 SVGAGI. Trimming at V came to 6 bases and at J to 3 bases, leaving 6 bases not matched to a gene. The CDR3 has 14 amino acids. CDR3 nucleotides: TGTGCCAGCAGCACCGGGACAGGGCTCTACGAGCAGTACTTC. It encodes CASSTGTGLYEQYF.

This clone was seen once. The chain couples TRBV2 to TRBJ2-7, with TRBD2 matching over 7 bases. The V gene end was trimmed by 6 bases and the J gene end by 3 bases; junction bases not matched to a gene: 8. CDR1 is SNHLY and CDR2 is FYNNEI in the germline V gene. CDR3 length: 14 amino acids. CDR3 amino acids: CASRGPGTIYEQYF. The DNA for the CDR3 is TGTGCCAGCAGAGGACCCGGGACTATCTACGAGCAGTACTTC. Full variable domain (outside the CDR3, taken from reference TRBV2 and TRBJ2-7): EPEVTQTPSHQVTQMGQEVILRCVPISNHLYFYWYRQILGQKVEFLVSFYNNEISEKSEIFDDQFSVERPDGSNFTLKIRSTKLEDSAMYFCASRGPGTIYEQYFGPGTRLTVT.

The chain links TRBV5-1 to TRBJ2-7; TRBD1 agrees at 7 bases. J gave up 4 bases and V 2 bases, and 9 bases lay outside the gene matches. The germline V gene has CDR1 SGHRS and CDR2 YFSETQ. The CDR3 loop spans 15 amino acids. DNA of the CDR3: TGCGCCAGCAGCTTAGCTCCAGGGGGAAATTACGAGCAGTACTTC. It codes for CASSLAPGGNYEQYF.

A single count supports this clone. This chain joins TRBV5-1 and TRBJ1-1; 10 bases fit TRBD1. The CDR3 runs to 15 residues. Germline V gene lookup returns CDR1 SGHRS and CDR2 YFSETQ. The V segment lost 2 bases and the J segment 0 bases; nucleotides outside the gene matches: 1. CDR3 sequence: CASSFGTGVNTEAFF. The CDR3 DNA reads TGCGCCAGCAGCTTCGGGACAGGGGTGAACACTGAAGCTTTCTTT.

This clone was seen a handful of times. V is TRBV5-6 and J is TRBJ2-7, with TRBD2 identical over 7 bases. The CDR3 covers 14 residues. The V and J ends lost 2 bases and 5 bases, in that order; junction bases with no gene match: 7. From germline, CDR1 is SGHDT and CDR2 YYEEEE. This chain's CDR3 is CASSFTGTTHEQYF. CDR3 nucleotide sequence: TGTGCCAGCAGCTTTACCGGGACTACCCACGAGCAGTACTTC.

The genes are TRBV1 and TRBJ1-2. TRBV1 is annotated as a pseudogene. CDR3 length: 13 amino acids. The CDR3 DNA is TGCACCAGCTTACCGGGACCGAGATATGGCTACACCTTC. Amino acid sequence: CTSLPGPRYGYTF.

The chain is built from TRBV7-8 and TRBJ1-1; D unclear. There are 12 residues in the CDR3. V lost 0 bases and J 7 bases, leaving 6 bases between the germline ends. Germline V CDR1 and CDR2: SGHVS, FQNEAQ. The CDR3 region has the DNA TGTGCCAGCAGCTTAGCGCCGGGTGAAGCTTTCTTT. This translates into CASSLAPGEAFF.